The entry below describes one T cell receptor (beta chain). The data stem from a study of blood T cell repertoires in COVID-19. In the original workflow: It was from reference gene primer amplification that nucleated cell counts were estimated. Profiling relied on immunoSEQ multiplex PCR, and the TCRdb table lists in-frame clones only, not all of them. The V and J calls and clone size were taken over from that table, and D and trimming were inferred from the DNA. The table records around 340,000 clones, about 90% of them present only once. The source is a woman aged 25 to 39 who had been exposed to COVID-19. Sequencing was performed on PBMCs or T cells enriched from blood (not recorded which).

The CDR3 protein is CSVVQGGVDTEAFF. The CDR3 coding sequence is TGCAGCGTTGTACAGGGGGGAGTAGACACTGAAGCTTTCTTT. The J gene is TRBJ1-1, the V gene TRBV29-1, with 8 bases matching TRBD1. The J segment lost 3 bases and the V segment lost 4 bases, leaving 7 bases of the junction unmatched. CDR1 is SQVTM and CDR2 is ANQGSEA in the germline V gene. The length of the CDR3 is 14 residues. Filled out from reference TRBV29-1 and TRBJ1-1, the complete variable domain reads SAVISQKPSRDICQRGTSLTIQCQVDSQVTMMFWYRQQPGQSLTLIATANQGSEATYESGFVIDKFPISRPNLTFSTLTVSNMSPEDSSIYLCSVVQGGVDTEAFFGQGTRLTVV.